This TCR beta chain originates from a study of CD8+CD57+ T cells in acquired aplastic anemia. Study in general: Sorted CD4+ plus CD8+ cells gave DNA averaging 3.2 ug. Study outcomes and limitations: Fewer than 35 sequences, all CD8+ CDR3, were shared between patients and controls. Patients versus controls showed no significant CD8+ Simpson's diversity difference.

This CDR3 region has 15 residues. The J segment lost 7 bases and the V segment lost 0 bases, leaving 6 bases of the junction unmatched. The V gene's germline CDR1 is SGHNT and CDR2 YENEEA. Genomic DNA, the template, was used for profiling of the TCR beta VDJ and CDR3. TCRdb ran MiXCR on the reads and lists one entry per CDR3 protein. The repertoire holds around 250,000 distinct CDR3 sequences, with 45% to 65% as singletons. The table lists this clonotype with many counts. The antigen is undetermined. The chain couples TRBV11-3 to TRBJ2-1; 7 positions match TRBD1. The source material was sorted CD4+, CD8+, or CD8+CD57+ T cells (not recorded which) from PBMCs. The TCR was taken from a human donor with severe aplastic anemia or a healthy control (not recorded which). DNA for the CDR3: TGTGCCAGCAGCTTAGACGTGACAGGGCTGAATGAGCAGTTCTTC. Its translation: CASSLDVTGLNEQFF. The full variable domain, with the rest looked up from reference TRBV11-3 and TRBJ2-1, is EAGVVQSPRYKIIEKKQPVAFWCNPISGHNTLYWYLQNLGQGPELLIRYENEEAVDDSQLPKDRFSAERLKGVDSTLKIQPAELGDSAVYLCASSLDVTGLNEQFFGPGTRLTVL.